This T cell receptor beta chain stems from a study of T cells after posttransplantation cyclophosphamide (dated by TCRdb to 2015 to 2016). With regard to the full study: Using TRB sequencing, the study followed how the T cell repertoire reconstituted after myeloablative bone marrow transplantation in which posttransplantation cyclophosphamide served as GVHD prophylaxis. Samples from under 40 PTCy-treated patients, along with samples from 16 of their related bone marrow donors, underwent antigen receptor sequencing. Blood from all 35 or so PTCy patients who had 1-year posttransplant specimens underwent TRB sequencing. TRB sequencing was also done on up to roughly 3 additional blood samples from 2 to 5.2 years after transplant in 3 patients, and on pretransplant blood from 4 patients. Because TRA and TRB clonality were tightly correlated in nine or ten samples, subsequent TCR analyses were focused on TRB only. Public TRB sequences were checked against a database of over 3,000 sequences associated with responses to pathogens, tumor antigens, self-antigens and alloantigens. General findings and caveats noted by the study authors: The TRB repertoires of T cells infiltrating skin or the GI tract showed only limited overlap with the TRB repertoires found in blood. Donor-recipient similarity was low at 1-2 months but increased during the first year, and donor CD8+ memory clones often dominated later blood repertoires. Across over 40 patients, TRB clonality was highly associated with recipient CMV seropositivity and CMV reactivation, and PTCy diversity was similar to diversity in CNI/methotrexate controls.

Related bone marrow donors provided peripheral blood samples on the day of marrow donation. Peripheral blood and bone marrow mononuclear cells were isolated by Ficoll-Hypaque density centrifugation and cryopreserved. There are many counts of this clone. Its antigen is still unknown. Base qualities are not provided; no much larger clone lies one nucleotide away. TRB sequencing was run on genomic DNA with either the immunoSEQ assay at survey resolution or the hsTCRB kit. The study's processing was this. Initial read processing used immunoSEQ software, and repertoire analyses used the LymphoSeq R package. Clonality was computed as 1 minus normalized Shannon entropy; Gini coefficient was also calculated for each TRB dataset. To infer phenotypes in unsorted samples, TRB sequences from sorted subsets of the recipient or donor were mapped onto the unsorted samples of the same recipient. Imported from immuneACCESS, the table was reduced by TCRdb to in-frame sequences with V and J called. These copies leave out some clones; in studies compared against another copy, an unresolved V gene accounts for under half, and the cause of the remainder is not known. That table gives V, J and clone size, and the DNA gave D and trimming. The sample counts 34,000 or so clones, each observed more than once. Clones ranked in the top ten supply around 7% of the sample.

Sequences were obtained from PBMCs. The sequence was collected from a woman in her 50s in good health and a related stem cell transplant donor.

The CDR3 reads CASSLVGDTEAFF. At the DNA level, the sequence is TGTGCCAGCAGTTTGGTAGGGGACACTGAAGCTTTCTTT. The V and J segments used are TRBV28 and TRBJ1-1, and TRBD1 may be the D gene, going by 5 matching bases. V sheds 3 bases and J sheds 3 bases, leaving 8 bases between their ends. From cysteine to phenylalanine, the CDR3 is 13 amino acids long. Only CDR3 DNA remains: 39 bases, in frame from the first base. Reading the germline V gene gives CDR1 MDHEN and CDR2 SYDVKM.